Sequencing of this T cell receptor (beta chain) was carried out in a study of T cells in women clearing cervical HPV infection. Turning to the study itself: Donors had HPV16-related CIN3 or worse; 2 had invasive cancer. Blood came at first lesion visit for cases, post-clearance for controls. No precancer developed; the control's incident HPV16 infection cleared within 12 months. General study results and limits: Cases carried less TRBV6-7 than controls: approximately 0.1% versus 0.16%.

Note on this clone: The antigen is unknown. The read gets to within 3 residues of the CDR3 end, and the germline J gene fills in the rest.

Generated by immunoSEQ multiplex PCR, the TCRdb table keeps only in-frame clones and is missing some. Its clone listing holds 40,000 to 55,000 clones. Looked up from germline, CDR1 is SEHNR and CDR2 is FQNEAQ (reference sequence). This CDR3 region has 15 residues. V was shortened by 1 base and J by 7 bases, with 11 bases between the two germline ends. The chain combines TRBV7-9 with TRBJ1-6; possible D gene TRBD1, 5 bases. Sequencing input: blood buffy coat. This sequence was found in a woman aged 18 to 69 with a cervical HPV16 infection that either progressed to CIN3+ or cleared (not recorded which). CDR3 amino acids: CASSLGVSGNSPLHF. The part of the CDR3 DNA that was read is TGTGCCAGCAGCTTAGGGGTCTCAGGGAATTCACCC.